Below are 13 T cell receptor beta chains sequenced from a single sample in a study of vaccination effects on CD4 cells after COVID-19. Clones were sequenced by immunoSEQ multiplex PCR, and TCRdb holds only the in-frame ones, with some missing. Here the sample spans roughly 16,000 clones, around 74% being singletons. Within the ViraFEST assay, antigen-specific CD4+ T cells underwent expansion with viral peptide pools prior to sequencing. The culture ran for about 10 days, and then CD4+ T cells were isolated. Infection with SARS-CoV-2 occurred in the person between March and December 2020, and PCR confirmed it. Participants received two doses of either the BNT162b2 or mRNA-1273 vaccine. Their antigen targets remain unknown. The source material was CD4+ T cells from PBMCs cultured with SARS-CoV-2 spike peptides, sampled after COVID-19 vaccination. The receptor set was obtained from a human donor who had a prior SARS-CoV-2 infection.

The chain is built from TRBV4-3 and TRBJ2-7; no definite D call. CDR3 size: 14 residues. CDR1 is LGHNA, CDR2 YSLEER, per germline. Trimming cost V 0 bases and J 3 bases, with 9 bases left between them. The DNA of the CDR3 is TGCGCCAGCAGCCAAGATACCGGCGGCTACGAGCAGTACTTC. Translating it yields CASSQDTGGYEQYF.

The V call is TRBV5-6, the J call TRBJ1-2; tentatively, D is TRBD1 (5 bases). This CDR3 comprises 14 residues. V lost 5 bases, J lost 4 bases, and 15 bases lay in between. CDR1 and CDR2 (germline): SGHDT, YYEEEE. CDR3 residues: CASRGWGVGYGYTF. Written as DNA, the CDR3 is TGTGCCAGCAGGGGCTGGGGCGTCGGCTATGGCTACACCTTC.

This clone occurred a few times. The chain uses TRBV9 and TRBJ2-1, with D hard to call. The CDR3 contains 14 residues. Trimming stripped 3 bases from V and 8 bases from J, with 15 bases between. Germline values: CDR1 SGDLS, CDR2 YYNGEE. CDR3 DNA sequence: TGTGCCAGCAGCGCCCACGCCTTAAGTGATGAGCAGTTCTTC. Translated: CASSAHALSDEQFF.

The chain couples TRBV9 to TRBJ2-3, with unresolved D. Germline-derived CDR1 and CDR2 are SGDLS and YYNGEE. Trimming took off 0 bases at V and 5 bases at J, with 4 bases between the two ends. The CDR3 is 12 amino acids. This chain's CDR3 is CASSVEKDTQYF. DNA for the CDR3: TGTGCCAGCAGCGTAGAGAAAGATACGCAGTATTTT.

The V and J genes are TRBV3-1 (or the pseudogene TRBV3-2) and TRBJ1-4; D uncertain. V was cut by 4 bases and J by 0 bases, with 9 bases left in between. The V gene's germline CDR1 is LGHDT and CDR2 YNNKEL (reference sequence). The CDR3 is 15 residues long. CDR3: CASSPVGTTNEKLFF. CDR3 sequence (DNA): TGTGCCAGCAGCCCGGTGGGTACAACTAATGAAAAACTGTTTTTT.

This chain connects TRBV7-2 to TRBJ1-6; 9 bases agree with TRBD1. Germline CDR1 and CDR2: SGHTA and FQGNSA. V shed 2 bases and J 4 bases; nucleotides not matched to a gene: 3. CDR3 size: 16 residues. The CDR3 here is CASSLQTGGYNSPLHF. The DNA of the CDR3 is TGTGCCAGCAGCTTACAGACAGGGGGATATAATTCACCCCTCCACTTT.

This clone rates as medium-sized (0.01 to 0.1%). The chain has TRBV6-5 and TRBJ2-2; 8 bases align to TRBD2. With V trimmed by 4 bases and J by 4 bases, 5 bases remained unmatched. Germline CDR1 is MNHEY and CDR2 is SVGAGI. This CDR3 contains 15 residues. The CDR3 region has the DNA TGTGCCAGCAGTTTCCGACTAGCGTCCACCGGGGAGCTGTTTTTT. Its translation is CASSFRLASTGELFF.

V gene TRBV6-4 combines with J gene TRBJ2-2, with D perhaps TRBD1 or TRBD2 (5 bases each). The CDR3 runs to 16 residues. V lost 6 bases, J lost 4 bases, and 18 bases lay in between. Germline V gene sequence: CDR1 MRHNA, CDR2 SNTAGT. The chain's CDR3 is CASRLSGTPPTGELFF. The CDR3 DNA sequence: TGTGCCAGCAGACTTTCCGGGACCCCACCCACCGGGGAGCTGTTTTTT.

This clone was seen just once. The genes are TRBV7-3 and TRBJ2-3; either TRBD1 or TRBD2 may supply D (5 bases each). The V gene's germline CDR1 is SGHTA and CDR2 FQGTGA. Trimming stripped 3 bases from V and 2 bases from J, with 15 bases between. This CDR3 has 16 residues. The CDR3 coding sequence is TGTGCCAGCAGCTTGAGCCCGGGGCCCCCCACAGATACGCAGTATTTT. It codes for CASSLSPGPPTDTQYF. The full variable domain, in which reference TRBV7-3 and TRBJ2-3 provide the parts outside the CDR3, is GAGVSQTPSNKVTEKGKYVELRCDPISGHTALYWYRQSLGQGPEFLIYFQGTGAADDSGLPNDRFFAVRPEGSVSTLKIQRTERGDSAVYLCASSLSPGPPTDTQYFGPGTRLTVL.

The rearrangement joins TRBV7-8 to TRBJ2-3; D is ambiguous. Trimming left V 2 bases short and J 5 bases short, with 8 bases between. This CDR3 comprises 13 residues. Germline V gene data show CDR1 as SGHVS and CDR2 as FQNEAQ. CDR3 sequence (DNA): TGTGCCAGCAGCTTATTAAGAGAAGATACGCAGTATTTT. Translating gives CASSLLREDTQYF.

The rearrangement uses TRBV27 and TRBJ2-5; D might be TRBD1 (5 bases). Germline CDR1 MNHEY, CDR2 SMNVEV (reference sequence). The CDR3 extends over 14 amino acids. The V end was cut by 6 bases, the J end by 6 bases, with 17 bases between. The CDR3 DNA follows: TGTGCCAGCAGCGCTACAGGCTTTAGGAAGACCCAGTACTTC. This sequence encodes CASSATGFRKTQYF.

In its sample, this clone was seen once. The genes are TRBV11-2 and TRBJ1-4; D is ambiguous. Germline CDR1 and CDR2: SGHAT and FQNNGV. The germline V and J ends were trimmed by 5 bases and 8 bases, with 15 bases remaining between them. CDR3 length: 14 amino acids. The CDR3 DNA is TGTGCCAGCAGCCTTTTGGGTCTGGGGGAAAAACTGTTTTTT. This codes for CASSLLGLGEKLFF.

This chain uses TRBV5-6 with TRBJ2-5, with D uncertain. CDR3 length equals 15 residues. From germline, CDR1 is SGHDT and CDR2 YYEEEE. V gave up 1 base and J gave up 4 bases, with 14 bases separating them. Here the CDR3 DNA reads TGTGCCAGCAGCTTGAGACTCCAACTTGGAGAGACCCAGTACTTC. Amino acids: CASSLRLQLGETQYF.